This is a list of T cell receptor beta chains from one sample in a study of radiation and T cells in renal cell carcinoma. Produced via immunoSEQ multiplex PCR; TCRdb's table is partial and in-frame only. The sample carries roughly 60,000 clones, around 80% recorded once. This material consisted of blood, taken from a patient whose treatment included radiotherapy and nephrectomy. The receptors here all came from a man between 60 and 75 years old with renal cell carcinoma. CDR3s include the opening cysteine and the closing phenylalanine or tryptophan. Each record gives: CDR3 protein, D gene, V gene. A D gene is named only where the DNA matches it firmly.

CDR3aa: CASNLDRVSDTEAFF
d_gene: TRBD1
v_gene: TRBV2

CDR3aa: CASSMGQGDGYTF
d_gene: -
v_gene: TRBV19

CDR3aa: CASSLLSGENQPQHF
d_gene: -
v_gene: TRBV5-6

CDR3aa: CASSWGAQETQYF
d_gene: -
v_gene: TRBV27

CDR3aa: CASSALTAGPTGSYNEQFF
d_gene: -
v_gene: TRBV27

CDR3aa: CASRSPGRINEKLFF
d_gene: -
v_gene: TRBV19

CDR3aa: CASKSGSGRLTYNEQFF
d_gene: -
v_gene: TRBV2

CDR3aa: CASSLLAGGREQFF
d_gene: TRBD2
v_gene: TRBV7-9

CDR3aa: CASRQGAGGYTF
d_gene: TRBD1
v_gene: TRBV19

CDR3aa: CASSATGTGYWYVEELFF
d_gene: TRBD1
v_gene: TRBV19

CDR3aa: CASSQAGQETQYF
d_gene: -
v_gene: TRBV7-9

CDR3aa: CAWTRVPGQGAYNEQFF
d_gene: TRBD1
v_gene: TRBV30

CDR3aa: CASRVNSGGLNSPLHF
d_gene: TRBD1
v_gene: TRBV19

CDR3aa: CASSLAGDSYYEQYF
d_gene: -
v_gene: TRBV7-2

CDR3aa: CASSPRPAGVETQYF
d_gene: TRBD2
v_gene: TRBV5-1

CDR3aa: CAISESGRVGTDTQYF
d_gene: -
v_gene: TRBV10-3

CDR3aa: CSVRWGTGGGYTF
d_gene: TRBD1
v_gene: TRBV29-1

CDR3aa: CASSIGAGGHYEQYF
d_gene: -
v_gene: TRBV19

CDR3aa: CASSLVRGGTNTEAFF
d_gene: -
v_gene: TRBV18

CDR3aa: CASSGRLAGGRTGELFF
d_gene: TRBD2
v_gene: TRBV13

CDR3aa: CASTRGDYSYEQYF
d_gene: TRBD2
v_gene: TRBV6-6

CDR3aa: CSVVRIADEQFF
d_gene: -
v_gene: TRBV29-1

CDR3aa: CASGPRDRGLIGYEQYF
d_gene: TRBD1
v_gene: TRBV12-5

CDR3aa: CASSRTHSQETQYF
d_gene: -
v_gene: TRBV4-2

CDR3aa: CASSLDRDNTYNEQFF
d_gene: -
v_gene: TRBV11-2

CDR3aa: CASRLGQGANEAFF
d_gene: TRBD1
v_gene: TRBV7-9

CDR3aa: CASSQHRDSVVNTEAFF
d_gene: TRBD1
v_gene: TRBV4-2

CDR3aa: CASSIAGVGDEKLFF
d_gene: -
v_gene: TRBV19

CDR3aa: CASSPGTSGRGADTQYF
d_gene: TRBD2
v_gene: TRBV5-1

CDR3aa: CASSQEPLGSKRTEAFF
d_gene: -
v_gene: TRBV4-1

CDR3aa: CASSLRLAGPSNEQFF
d_gene: TRBD2
v_gene: TRBV5-1

CDR3aa: CSDKTAGRGYTF
d_gene: -
v_gene: TRBV29-1

CDR3aa: CASSKPTGRWETQYF
d_gene: TRBD1
v_gene: TRBV6-5

CDR3aa: CASTLGMPGEKLFF
d_gene: -
v_gene: TRBV19

CDR3aa: CASSERTGLNGYTF
d_gene: TRBD1
v_gene: TRBV2

CDR3aa: CASSLGPWGLAGGRPPWDTQYF
d_gene: -
v_gene: TRBV7-8

CDR3aa: CASKDRALAGYTF
d_gene: TRBD1
v_gene: TRBV2

CDR3aa: CASSGLGLAGAAEQFF
d_gene: TRBD2
v_gene: TRBV10-1

CDR3aa: CASSQDSGLIRGYTF
d_gene: -
v_gene: TRBV4-3

CDR3aa: CASSLARSIDTQYF
d_gene: -
v_gene: TRBV11-2

CDR3aa: CASSGTDKETQYF
d_gene: TRBD1
v_gene: TRBV5-6

CDR3aa: CASSLQALSYNSPLHF
d_gene: -
v_gene: TRBV5-1

CDR3aa: CASSAQGKQETQYF
d_gene: TRBD1
v_gene: TRBV25-1

CDR3aa: CASSIDASDNQPQHF
d_gene: -
v_gene: TRBV19

CDR3aa: CASSPGWGESNNEQFF
d_gene: -
v_gene: TRBV27